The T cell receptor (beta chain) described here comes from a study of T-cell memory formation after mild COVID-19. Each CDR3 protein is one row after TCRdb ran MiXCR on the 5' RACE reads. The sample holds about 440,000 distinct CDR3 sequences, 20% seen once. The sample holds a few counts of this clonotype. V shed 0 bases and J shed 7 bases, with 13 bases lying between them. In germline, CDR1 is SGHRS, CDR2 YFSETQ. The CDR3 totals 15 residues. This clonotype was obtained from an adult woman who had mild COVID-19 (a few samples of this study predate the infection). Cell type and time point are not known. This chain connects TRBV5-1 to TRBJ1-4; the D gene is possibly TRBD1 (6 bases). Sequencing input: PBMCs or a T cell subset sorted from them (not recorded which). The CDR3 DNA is TGCGCCAGCAGCTTGGCCGGGGGGCGTGGTGAAAAACTGTTTTTT. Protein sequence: CASSLAGGRGEKLFF.